This T cell receptor beta chain was obtained from a study of T cell responses to AZD1222 COVID-19 vaccine. To note about this clone: Germline is not matched at one junction end, which may reflect a read error. The same CDR3 can be traced to other DNA sequences in this sample.

The CDR3 extends over 17 amino acids. Germline assignment: CDR1 LGHDT and CDR2 YNNKEL (reference sequence). The table came from immunoSEQ multiplex PCR; TCRdb's copy has only in-frame clones and leaves some out. Here the sample spans over 100,000 clones, about nine tenths being singletons. The source material was peripheral blood, sampled 28 days after the second AZD1222 dose. V and J are TRBV3-1 (or the pseudogene TRBV3-2) and TRBJ2-7; D perhaps matches TRBD2 (7 bases). The sequence derives from an adult who received the AZD1222 COVID-19 vaccine. The CDR3 DNA reads TGTGCCAGCAGCCAATGGGGGGCAGCGGGGCCATCCTACGAGCAGTATTTC. Translation: CASSQWGAAGPSYEQYF.